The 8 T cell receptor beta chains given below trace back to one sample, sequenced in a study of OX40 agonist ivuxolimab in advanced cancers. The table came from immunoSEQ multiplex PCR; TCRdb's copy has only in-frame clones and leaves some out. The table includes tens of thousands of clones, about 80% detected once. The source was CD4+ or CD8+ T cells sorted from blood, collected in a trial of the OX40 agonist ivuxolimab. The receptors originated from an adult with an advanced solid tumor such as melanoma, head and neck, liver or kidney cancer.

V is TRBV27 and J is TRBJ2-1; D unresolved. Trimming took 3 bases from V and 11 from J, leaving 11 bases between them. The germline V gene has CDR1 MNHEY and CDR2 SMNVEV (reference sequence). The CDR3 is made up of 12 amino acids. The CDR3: CASSFPRSQQFF. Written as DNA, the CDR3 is TGTGCCAGCAGTTTCCCCCGCAGCCAGCAGTTCTTC.

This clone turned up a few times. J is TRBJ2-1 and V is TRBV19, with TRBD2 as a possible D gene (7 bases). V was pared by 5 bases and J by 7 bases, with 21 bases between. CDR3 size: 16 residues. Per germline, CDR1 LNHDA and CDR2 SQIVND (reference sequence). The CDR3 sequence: CASSPQRGASGNEQFF. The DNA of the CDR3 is TGTGCCAGTAGTCCGCAACGGGGGGCTAGTGGGAATGAGCAGTTCTTC.

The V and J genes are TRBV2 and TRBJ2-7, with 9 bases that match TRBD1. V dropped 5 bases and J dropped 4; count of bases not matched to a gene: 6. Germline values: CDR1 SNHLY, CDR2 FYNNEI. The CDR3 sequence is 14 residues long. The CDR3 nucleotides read TGTGCCAGCAGTTTGAGACAGGGGGTTTACGAGCAGTACTTC. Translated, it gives CASSLRQGVYEQYF.

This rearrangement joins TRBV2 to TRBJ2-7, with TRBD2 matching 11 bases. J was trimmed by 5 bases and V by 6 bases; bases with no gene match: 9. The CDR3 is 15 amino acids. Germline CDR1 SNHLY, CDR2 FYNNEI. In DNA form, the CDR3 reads TGTGCCAGCAGGGTTAGCGGGGGGGCCGTCCACGAGCAGTACTTC. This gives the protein CASRVSGGAVHEQYF.

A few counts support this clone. The CDR3 spells CASSLVAGALPEQFF. DNA for the CDR3: TGTGCCAGCAGCTTAGTGGCGGGGGCTCTCCCTGAGCAGTTCTTC. The chain recombines TRBV11-3 with TRBJ2-1; D is perhaps TRBD2 (7 bases). Germline CDR1 reads SGHNT; CDR2 reads YENEEA. V dropped 1 base and J dropped 9 bases, with 16 bases sitting between them. This CDR3 is built from 15 residues.

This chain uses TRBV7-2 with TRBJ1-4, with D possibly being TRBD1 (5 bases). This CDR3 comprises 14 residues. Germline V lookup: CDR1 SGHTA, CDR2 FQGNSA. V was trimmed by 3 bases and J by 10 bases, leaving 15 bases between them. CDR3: CASSFGGQDVKLFF. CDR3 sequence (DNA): TGTGCCAGCAGCTTCGGAGGACAAGACGTAAAACTGTTTTTT.

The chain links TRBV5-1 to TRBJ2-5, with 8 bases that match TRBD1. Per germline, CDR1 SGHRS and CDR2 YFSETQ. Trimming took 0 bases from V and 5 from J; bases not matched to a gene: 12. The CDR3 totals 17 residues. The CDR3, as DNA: TGCGCCAGCAGCTTGGATGCGCAGGGGGCCTCCGGGGAGACCCAGTACTTC. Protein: CASSLDAQGASGETQYF.

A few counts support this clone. CDR3 region: CASSLTVPNTQYF. CDR3 DNA: TGTGCCAGCAGCTTAACAGTACCCAATACGCAGTATTTT. V and J are TRBV7-9 and TRBJ2-3; no clear D gene. The V gene's germline CDR1 is SEHNR and CDR2 FQNEAQ (reference sequence). V shed 2 bases and J shed 7 bases, with 10 bases lying between them. The CDR3 runs to 13 residues.